This TCR beta chain is from a study of blood T cell repertoires in COVID-19. Trimming cost V 2 bases and J 1 base, with 8 bases left between them. Germline V gene sequence: CDR1 MNHEY, CDR2 SMNVEV (reference sequence). The CDR3 is 14 amino acids. Per the authors' pipeline: Reference gene primer amplification in the assay estimated nucleated cell counts. Libraries were prepared by immunoSEQ multiplex PCR; TCRdb keeps only in-frame clonotypes and omits some of them. The V and J calls and the clone size are those of that table, but D and trimming were determined from the DNA. This repertoire shows approximately 130,000 clones, 81% found once; its top ten account for 8.4%.

The chain links TRBV27 to TRBJ1-1; D not resolved. This TCR was sampled from an older woman with active or convalescent COVID-19. Sequencing was carried out using peripheral blood. The chain's CDR3 is CASSLNGANTEAFF. CDR3 DNA: TGTGCCAGCAGTTTAAACGGAGCGAACACTGAAGCTTTCTTT.